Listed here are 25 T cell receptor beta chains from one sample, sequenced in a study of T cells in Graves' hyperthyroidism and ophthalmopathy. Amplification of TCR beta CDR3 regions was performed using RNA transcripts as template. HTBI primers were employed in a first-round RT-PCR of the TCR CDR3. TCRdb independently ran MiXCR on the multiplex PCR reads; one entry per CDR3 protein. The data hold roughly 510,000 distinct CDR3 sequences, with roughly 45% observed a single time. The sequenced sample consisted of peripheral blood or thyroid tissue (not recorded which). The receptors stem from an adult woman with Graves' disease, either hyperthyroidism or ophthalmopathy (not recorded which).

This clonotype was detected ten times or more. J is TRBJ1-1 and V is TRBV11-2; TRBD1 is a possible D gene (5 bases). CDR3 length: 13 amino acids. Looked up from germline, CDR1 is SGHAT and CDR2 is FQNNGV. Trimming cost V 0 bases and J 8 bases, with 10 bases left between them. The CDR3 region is CASSLEGRAEAFF. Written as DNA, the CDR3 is TGTGCCAGCAGCTTAGAGGGGCGGGCAGAAGCTTTCTTT. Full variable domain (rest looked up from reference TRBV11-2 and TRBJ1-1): EAGVAQSPRYKIIEKRQSVAFWCNPISGHATLYWYQQILGQGPKLLIQFQNNGVVDDSQLPKDRFSAERLKGVDSTLKIQPAKLEDSAVYLCASSLEGRAEAFFGQGTRLTVV.

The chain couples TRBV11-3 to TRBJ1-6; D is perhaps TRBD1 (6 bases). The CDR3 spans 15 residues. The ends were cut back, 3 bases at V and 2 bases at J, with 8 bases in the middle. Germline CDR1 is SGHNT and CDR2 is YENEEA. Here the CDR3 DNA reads TGTGCCAGCAGCTTCAGGGGCCCCTATAATTCACCCCTCCACTTT. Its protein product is CASSFRGPYNSPLHF. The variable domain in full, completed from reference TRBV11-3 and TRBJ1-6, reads EAGVVQSPRYKIIEKKQPVAFWCNPISGHNTLYWYLQNLGQGPELLIRYENEEAVDDSQLPKDRFSAERLKGVDSTLKIQPAELGDSAVYLCASSFRGPYNSPLHFGNGTRLTVT.

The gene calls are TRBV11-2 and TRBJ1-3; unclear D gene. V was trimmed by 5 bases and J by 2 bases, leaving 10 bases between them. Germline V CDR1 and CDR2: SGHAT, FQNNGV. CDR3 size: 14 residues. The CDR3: CASSDGVTGNTIYF. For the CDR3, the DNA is TGTGCCAGCAGCGACGGGGTAACTGGAAACACCATATATTTT.

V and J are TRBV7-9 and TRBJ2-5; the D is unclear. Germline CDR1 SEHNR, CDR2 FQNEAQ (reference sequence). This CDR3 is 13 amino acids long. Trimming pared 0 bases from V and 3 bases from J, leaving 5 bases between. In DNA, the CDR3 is TGTGCCAGCAGCTTAGCAAAGGAAGAGACCCAGTACTTC. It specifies CASSLAKEETQYF.

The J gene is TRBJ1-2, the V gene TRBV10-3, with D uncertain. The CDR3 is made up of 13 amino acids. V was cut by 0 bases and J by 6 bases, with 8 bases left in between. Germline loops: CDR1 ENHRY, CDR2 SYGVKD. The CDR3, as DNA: TGTGCCATCAGTGAGTCGTCCCGGAATGGCTACACCTTC. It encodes CAISESSRNGYTF.

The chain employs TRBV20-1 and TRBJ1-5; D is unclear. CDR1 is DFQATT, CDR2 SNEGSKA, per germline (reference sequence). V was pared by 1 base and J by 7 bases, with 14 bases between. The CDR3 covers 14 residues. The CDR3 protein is CSARGPQRGQPQHF. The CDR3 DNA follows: TGCAGTGCTAGAGGCCCACAACGTGGACAGCCCCAGCATTTT.

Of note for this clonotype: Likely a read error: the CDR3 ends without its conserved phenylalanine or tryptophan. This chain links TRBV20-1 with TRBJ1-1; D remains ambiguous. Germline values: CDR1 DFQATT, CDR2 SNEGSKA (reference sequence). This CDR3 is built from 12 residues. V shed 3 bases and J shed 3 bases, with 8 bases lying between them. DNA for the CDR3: TGCAGTGCTAGTGGAGAGGACACTGAAGCTTTCCTT. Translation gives CSASGEDTEAFL.

The CDR3 spells CASSFPQGFRTEAFF. The CDR3 DNA follows: TGTGCCAGCAGTTTCCCTCAGGGGTTTCGCACTGAAGCTTTCTTT. The chain uses TRBV12-3 or TRBV12-4 and TRBJ1-1; D possibly corresponds to TRBD1 (6 bases). With 3 bases removed from V and 4 bases from J, the gap between germline ends came to 15 bases. This CDR3 has 15 amino acids.

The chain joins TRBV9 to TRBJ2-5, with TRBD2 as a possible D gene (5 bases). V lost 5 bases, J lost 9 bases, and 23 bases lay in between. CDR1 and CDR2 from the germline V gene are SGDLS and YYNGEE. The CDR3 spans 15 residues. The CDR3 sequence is CASRPRDNTLGAQYF. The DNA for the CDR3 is TGTGCCAGCAGACCTCGTGACAATACCCTCGGGGCCCAGTACTTC.

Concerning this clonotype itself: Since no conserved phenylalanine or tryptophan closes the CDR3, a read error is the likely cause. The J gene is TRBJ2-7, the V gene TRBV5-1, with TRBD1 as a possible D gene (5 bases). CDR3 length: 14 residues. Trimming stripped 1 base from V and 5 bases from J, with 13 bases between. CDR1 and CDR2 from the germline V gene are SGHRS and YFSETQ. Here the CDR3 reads CASSLSQGRHEQYL. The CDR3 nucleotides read TGCGCCAGCAGCTTGAGTCAGGGTCGACACGAGCAGTACCTC.

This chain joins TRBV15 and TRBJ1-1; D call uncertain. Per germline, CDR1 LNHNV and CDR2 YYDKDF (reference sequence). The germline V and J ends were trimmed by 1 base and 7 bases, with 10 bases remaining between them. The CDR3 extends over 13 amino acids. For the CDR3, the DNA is TGTGCCACCAGCAGAGGACGAAGGAGTGAAGCTTTCTTT. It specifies CATSRGRRSEAFF.

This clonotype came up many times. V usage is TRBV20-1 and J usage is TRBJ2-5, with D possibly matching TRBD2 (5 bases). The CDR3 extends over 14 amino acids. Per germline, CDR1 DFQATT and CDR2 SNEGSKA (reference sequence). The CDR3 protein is CSATRGEQGETQYF. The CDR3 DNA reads TGCAGCGCGACACGTGGGGAGCAAGGAGAGACCCAGTACTTC.

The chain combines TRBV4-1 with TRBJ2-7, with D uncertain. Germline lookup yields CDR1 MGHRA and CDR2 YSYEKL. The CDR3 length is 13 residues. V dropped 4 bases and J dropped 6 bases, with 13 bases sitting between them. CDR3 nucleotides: TGCGCCAGCAGCCCCCTGATTGAGAGCGAGCAGTACTTC. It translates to CASSPLIESEQYF.

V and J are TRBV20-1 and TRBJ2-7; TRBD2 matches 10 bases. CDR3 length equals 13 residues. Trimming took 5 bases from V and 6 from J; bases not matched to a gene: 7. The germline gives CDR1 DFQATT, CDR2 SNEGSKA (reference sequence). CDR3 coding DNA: TGCAGTGCTCCGAGCGGGAGGGCCCTCGAGCAGTACTTC. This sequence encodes CSAPSGRALEQYF.

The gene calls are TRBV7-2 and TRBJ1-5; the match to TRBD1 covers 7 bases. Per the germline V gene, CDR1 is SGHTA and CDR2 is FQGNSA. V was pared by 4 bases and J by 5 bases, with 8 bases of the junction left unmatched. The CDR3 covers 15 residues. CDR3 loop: CASSSTGLGYQPQHF. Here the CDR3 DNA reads TGTGCCAGCAGCTCGACAGGGTTGGGTTATCAGCCCCAGCATTTT.

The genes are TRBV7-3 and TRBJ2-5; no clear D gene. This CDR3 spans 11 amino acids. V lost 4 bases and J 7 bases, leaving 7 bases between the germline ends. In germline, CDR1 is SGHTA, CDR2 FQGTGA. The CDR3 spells CASSYGRTQYF. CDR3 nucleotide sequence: TGTGCCAGCAGCTACGGACGGACCCAGTACTTC.

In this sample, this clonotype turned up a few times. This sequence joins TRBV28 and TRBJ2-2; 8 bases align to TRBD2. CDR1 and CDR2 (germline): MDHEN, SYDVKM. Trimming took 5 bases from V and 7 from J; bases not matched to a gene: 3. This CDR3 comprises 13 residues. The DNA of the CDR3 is TGTGCCAGCAGTACTAGCGGAAACGGGGAGCTGTTTTTT. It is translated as CASSTSGNGELFF.

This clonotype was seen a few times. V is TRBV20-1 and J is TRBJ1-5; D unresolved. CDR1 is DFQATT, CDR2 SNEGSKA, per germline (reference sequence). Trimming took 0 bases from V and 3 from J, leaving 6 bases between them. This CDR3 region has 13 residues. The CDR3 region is CSAREQINQPQHF. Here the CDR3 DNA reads TGCAGTGCTAGAGAGCAGATCAATCAGCCCCAGCATTTT.

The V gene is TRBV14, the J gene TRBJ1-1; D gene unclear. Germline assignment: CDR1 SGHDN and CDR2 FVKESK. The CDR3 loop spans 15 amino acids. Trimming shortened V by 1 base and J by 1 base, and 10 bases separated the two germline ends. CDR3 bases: TGTGCCAGCAGCCAAGGAACGGTCGGGAACACTGAAGCTTTCTTT. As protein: CASSQGTVGNTEAFF.

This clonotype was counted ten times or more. The CDR3 nucleotides are TGCAGTGCTAGGGGGACTAGCGGGAGGGCCAGGGAGACCCAGTACTTC. Amino acid sequence: CSARGTSGRARETQYF. This chain uses TRBV20-1 with TRBJ2-5; the match to TRBD2 covers 16 bases. This CDR3 comprises 16 residues. The germline CDR1 and CDR2 sequences are DFQATT and SNEGSKA (reference sequence). Losses at the gene ends were 3 bases for V and 5 bases for J; bases not matched to a gene: 6.

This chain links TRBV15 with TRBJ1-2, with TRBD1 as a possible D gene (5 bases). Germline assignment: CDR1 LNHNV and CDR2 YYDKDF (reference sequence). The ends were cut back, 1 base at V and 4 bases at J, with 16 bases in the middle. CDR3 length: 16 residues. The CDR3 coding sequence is TGTGCCACCAGCAGAGTCTCGGCCCAGGGACGCTATGGCTACACCTTC. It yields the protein CATSRVSAQGRYGYTF.

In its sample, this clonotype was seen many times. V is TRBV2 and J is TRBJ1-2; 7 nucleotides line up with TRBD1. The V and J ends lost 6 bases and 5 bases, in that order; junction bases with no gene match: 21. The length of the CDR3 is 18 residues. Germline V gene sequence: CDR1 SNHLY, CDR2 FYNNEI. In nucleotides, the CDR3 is TGTGCCAGCAGGAGGCCGACAGGGTTGGTAGCGGTGGAGTATGGCTACACCTTC. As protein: CASRRPTGLVAVEYGYTF.

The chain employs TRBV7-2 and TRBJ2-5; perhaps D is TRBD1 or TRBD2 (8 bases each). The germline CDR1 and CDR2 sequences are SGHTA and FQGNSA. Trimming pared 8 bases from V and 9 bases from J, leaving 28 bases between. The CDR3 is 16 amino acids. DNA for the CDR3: TGTGCCAGCTCGAATGGCGGGGGGACAGGCGAAGGGGCCCAGTACTTC. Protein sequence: CASSNGGGTGEGAQYF.

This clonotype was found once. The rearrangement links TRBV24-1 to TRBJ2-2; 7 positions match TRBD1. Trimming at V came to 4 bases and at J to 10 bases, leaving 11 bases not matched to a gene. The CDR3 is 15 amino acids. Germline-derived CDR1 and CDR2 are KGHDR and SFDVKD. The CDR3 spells CATSDPTGRVVELFF. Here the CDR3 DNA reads TGTGCCACCAGTGACCCGACAGGGCGAGTGGTGGAGCTGTTTTTT.

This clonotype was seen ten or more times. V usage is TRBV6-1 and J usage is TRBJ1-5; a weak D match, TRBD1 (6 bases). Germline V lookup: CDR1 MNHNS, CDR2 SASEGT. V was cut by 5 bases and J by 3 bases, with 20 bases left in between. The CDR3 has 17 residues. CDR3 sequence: CASSSGRQAPSNQPQHF. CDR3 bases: TGTGCCAGCAGTTCAGGAAGACAGGCTCCCTCCAATCAGCCCCAGCATTTT.